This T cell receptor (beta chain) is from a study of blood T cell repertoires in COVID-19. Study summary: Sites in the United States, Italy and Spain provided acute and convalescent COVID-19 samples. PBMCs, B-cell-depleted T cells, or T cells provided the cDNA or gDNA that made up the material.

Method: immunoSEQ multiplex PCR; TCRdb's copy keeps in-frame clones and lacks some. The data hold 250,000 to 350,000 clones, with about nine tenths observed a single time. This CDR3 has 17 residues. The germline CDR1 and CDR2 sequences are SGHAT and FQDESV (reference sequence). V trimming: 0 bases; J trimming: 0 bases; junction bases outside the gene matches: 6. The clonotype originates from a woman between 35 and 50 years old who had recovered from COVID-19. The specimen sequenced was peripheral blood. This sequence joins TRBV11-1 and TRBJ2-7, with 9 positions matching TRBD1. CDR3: CASSLAKGGQGSYEQYF. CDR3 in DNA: TGTGCCAGCAGCTTAGCGAAAGGGGGACAGGGCTCCTACGAGCAGTACTTC.